The sequence of this TCR beta chain was determined in a study of CDR3 diversity in severe acne. Per the germline V gene, CDR1 is DFQATT and CDR2 is SNEGSKA (reference sequence). Germline trimming cut 0 bases from V and 7 bases from J; bases unmatched to any gene: 15. CDR3 length: 17 residues. TCRdb processed the PCR reads anew with MiXCR; each CDR3 protein has one entry. This sample has under 100,000 distinct CDR3 sequences, with about 48% found just once. The chain uses TRBV20-1 and TRBJ2-7; 10 bases agree with TRBD2. The source material was blood. The clonotype comes from a male donor in good health, serving as a control. The CDR3 DNA is TGCAGTGCTAGAGATCTGGCGAAAGCGGGAGGGCTAGGGGAGCAGTACTTC. It encodes CSARDLAKAGGLGEQYF.